The rows below give T cell receptor beta chains drawn from one sample of a study of identical twins. TCRdb used MiXCR to reprocess the 5' RACE reads, holding one entry per CDR3 protein. This table has about 700,000 distinct CDR3 sequences, over 8.5% appearing once. These same records also appear under a second study, on yellow fever vaccine responses in identical twins.

Sample: PBMCs. Receptors originate from a woman aged 18-35 years in good health. CDR3s include the opening cysteine and the closing phenylalanine or tryptophan.

j_gene	v_gene	CDR3aa
TRBJ2-7	TRBV20-1	CSARALLNVLEQYF
TRBJ2-3	TRBV5-1	CASSVAGGQDTQYF
TRBJ2-1	TRBV6-2/TRBV6-3	CASSHDPYNEQFF
TRBJ2-3	TRBV29-1	CSVEPSGASTDTQYF
TRBJ2-3	TRBV6-1	CASRAVRTDTQYF
TRBJ2-1	TRBV5-5	CASSLLAGSASYNEQFF
TRBJ2-3	TRBV27	CASSLSMSKGADTQYF
TRBJ2-1	TRBV5-1	CASSPFPGNEQFF
TRBJ2-3	TRBV11-1	CASSLGASPTPYPDTQYF
TRBJ2-5	TRBV20-1	CSAWTSVETQYF
TRBJ2-1	TRBV12-3/TRBV12-4	CASSLAAGGNNEQFF
TRBJ2-2	TRBV5-1	CASSPGNDGELFF
TRBJ2-3	TRBV5-1	CASSLGTTRLRADTQYF
TRBJ2-1	TRBV11-2	CASSLEARDSGNEQFF
TRBJ2-5	TRBV14	CASSQLGVSVGETQYF
TRBJ2-3	TRBV6-5	CASSYDLAGGTDTQYF
TRBJ2-7	TRBV4-1	CASSQEEGSSGWSYEQYF
TRBJ1-6	TRBV13	CASSTGKPTHNSPLHF
TRBJ2-7	TRBV6-5	CASSFPRGTGGFEQYF
TRBJ2-1	TRBV4-1	CASRKGLAGVDNEQFF
TRBJ2-1	TRBV11-2	CASRLTGAGINEQFF
TRBJ2-7	TRBV7-9	CASSPYVRGDEQYF
TRBJ2-2	TRBV5-5	CASSVNPTTGELFF
TRBJ2-3	TRBV5-1	CASSWTSGGTDTQYF
TRBJ2-5	TRBV20-1	CSARSGGQETQYF
TRBJ2-3	TRBV12-3/TRBV12-4	CASSWGLVGGPTDTQYF
TRBJ1-2	TRBV12-3/TRBV12-4	CASSFQGLYGYTF
TRBJ2-7	TRBV28	CASSLSAKSYEQYF
TRBJ2-7	TRBV20-1	CSARDGGLSYEQYF
TRBJ2-2	TRBV15	CATSRTSGKNTGELFF
TRBJ2-7	TRBV3-1	CASRKSGGAYEQYF
TRBJ2-1	TRBV29-1	CSVEPLRSGGNNEQFF
TRBJ2-3	TRBV12-3/TRBV12-4	CASSSILDTQYF
TRBJ2-3	TRBV29-1	CSVDGTGDLDTQYF
TRBJ2-6	TRBV28	CASSFALAGANVLTF
TRBJ2-5	TRBV20-1	CSARVPGGRETQYF
TRBJ1-4	TRBV4-1	CASSQVRILRTNEKLFF
TRBJ1-5	TRBV6-2/TRBV6-3	CASISAYSNQPQHF
TRBJ2-7	TRBV27	CASSFKEGFYEQYF
TRBJ2-3	TRBV24-1	CATSESGSGDTQYF
TRBJ1-1	TRBV9	CASGETDTEAFF
TRBJ2-1	TRBV20-1	CSAKSTRLYNEQFF
TRBJ2-3	TRBV5-1	CASSLAGRNTDTQYF
TRBJ2-5	TRBV29-1	CSFRQAPETQYF
TRBJ2-5	TRBV7-9	CASSLGQGLQETQYF
TRBJ2-3	TRBV20-1	CSASLKGGGRTDTQYF
TRBJ2-3	TRBV7-6	CASSSELAGVTDTQYF
TRBJ2-6	TRBV7-2	CASSLAPISGANVLTF
TRBJ1-4	TRBV12-3/TRBV12-4	CASSFWVRGATTKKLFF
TRBJ2-2	TRBV4-3	CASSQDHRVLGELFF
TRBJ2-7	TRBV29-1	CSVVDGSYEQYF
TRBJ2-3	TRBV7-9	CASSMGPGTDTQYF
TRBJ2-3	TRBV20-1	CSARDYRTSATDTQYF
TRBJ1-1	TRBV5-1	CASSLGRKTGEAFF
TRBJ2-7	TRBV7-2	CASSLSEPGDEQYF
TRBJ1-6	TRBV25-1	CASSEFWDSPLHF
TRBJ2-5	TRBV20-1	CSASWTRVQETQYF
TRBJ2-7	TRBV6-1	CASRQTDKSSYEQYF
TRBJ1-6	TRBV29-1	CSVEDSGRLLRF